Each of the 28 T cell receptor beta chains below was sequenced from the same sample in a study of blood T cell repertoires in COVID-19. Clones were read by immunoSEQ multiplex PCR, and TCRdb kept only the in-frame ones, dropping some. The profile covers 85,000 to 130,000 clones, with approximately 88% appearing a single time and roughly 29% taken by the ten largest. The sequenced material came from peripheral blood. The origin of the receptors is a man in his sixties with acute or convalescent COVID-19.

V usage is TRBV18 and J usage is TRBJ2-7; D might be TRBD2 (5 bases). Germline V gives CDR1 KGHSH, CDR2 LQKENI. This CDR3 spans 14 amino acids. The V gene lost 3 bases and the J gene lost 2 bases, with 11 bases spanning the gap. The CDR3 nucleotides are TGTGCCAGCTCACCTGTCGGGGAGACCTACGAGCAGTACGTC. The encoded protein is CASSPVGETYEQYV.

The chain carries TRBV28 and TRBJ1-2, with D possibly TRBD1 on 5 matching bases. This CDR3 has 13 residues. CDR1 and CDR2 from the germline V gene are MDHEN and SYDVKM. Trimming shortened V by 5 bases and J by 4 bases, and 11 bases separated the two germline ends. The CDR3 bases are TGTGCCAGCAGTCAGGGTCTCTCCTATGGCTACACCTTC. It yields the protein CASSQGLSYGYTF.

J is TRBJ1-5 and V is TRBV6-5; 8 bases are shared with TRBD1. Trimming took 6 bases from V and 2 from J; bases not matched to a gene: 3. Germline lookup yields CDR1 MNHEY and CDR2 SVGAGI. The CDR3 sequence is 14 residues long. Here the CDR3 reads CASRPTGGNQPQHF. The CDR3 coding sequence is TGTGCCAGCAGGCCGACAGGGGGCAATCAGCCCCAGCATTTT.

The rearrangement uses TRBV27 and TRBJ1-5; D is uncertain. CDR1 and CDR2 (germline): MNHEY, SMNVEV (reference sequence). The V end was cut by 11 bases, the J end by 3 bases, with 8 bases between. The CDR3 is 11 amino acids. CDR3 sequence (DNA): TGTGCCTACTTCCCCAATCAGCCCCAGCATTTT. Residues: CAYFPNQPQHF.

This sequence joins TRBV24-1 and TRBJ1-4; 7 bases align to TRBD1. Germline CDR1 KGHDR, CDR2 SFDVKD. The CDR3 loop spans 15 amino acids. Germline trimming cut 4 bases from V and 8 bases from J; bases unmatched to any gene: 9. This chain's CDR3 is CATSDPRQGGEKLFF. As DNA, the CDR3 is TGTGCCACCAGTGACCCTCGACAGGGTGGAGAAAAACTGTTTTTT.

This clone showed up just a few times. CDR3 residues: CASSLAANYGYTF. The CDR3 region has the DNA TGTGCCAGCAGCTTAGCAGCTAACTATGGCTACACCTTC. This chain uses TRBV11-2 with TRBJ1-2; no clear D gene. V was pared by 1 base and J by 0 bases, with 3 bases between. The CDR3 covers 13 residues. CDR1 is SGHAT, CDR2 FQNNGV, per germline.

V usage is TRBV18 and J usage is TRBJ1-1; D remains unclear. V shed 2 bases and J shed 3 bases, with 7 bases lying between them. This CDR3 is built from 13 residues. The V gene's germline CDR1 is KGHSH and CDR2 LQKENI. CDR3 in amino acids: CASSPSRDTEAFF. DNA for the CDR3: TGTGCCAGCTCACCATCCCGGGACACTGAAGCTTTCTTT. The whole variable domain, filled in from reference TRBV18 and TRBJ1-1, reads NAGVMQNPRHLVRRRGQEARLRCSPMKGHSHVYWYRQLPEEGLKFMVYLQKENIIDESGMPKERFSAEFPKEGPSILRIQQVVRGDSAAYFCASSPSRDTEAFFGQGTRLTVV.

V and J are TRBV28 and TRBJ1-5; the D is unclear. The V end lost 6 bases, the J end lost 5 bases, and 20 bases lay between the germline ends. CDR3 length: 16 amino acids. CDR1 is MDHEN, CDR2 SYDVKM, per germline. Here the CDR3 reads CASSDLGFEGDQPQHF. Here the CDR3 DNA reads TGTGCCAGCAGCGACCTTGGTTTTGAGGGAGATCAGCCCCAGCATTTT.

The chain is built from TRBV7-8 and TRBJ1-2, with a possible D match to TRBD1 (6 bases). CDR3 length equals 14 residues. CDR1 and CDR2 from the germline V gene are SGHVS and FQNEAQ. The V end was cut by 5 bases, the J end by 3 bases, with 13 bases between. The CDR3 reads CASSQRTDYYGYTF. DNA for the CDR3: TGTGCCAGCAGCCAGAGGACAGATTACTATGGCTACACCTTC.

V and J are TRBV14 and TRBJ2-3, with TRBD1 as a possible D gene (6 bases). Germline V CDR1 and CDR2: SGHDN, FVKESK. Trimming left V 4 bases short and J 8 bases short, with 19 bases between. CDR3 length: 15 residues. CDR3 residues: CASSPLLSAGATQYF. The CDR3 DNA reads TGTGCCAGCAGCCCTCTCCTCTCGGCAGGGGCTACGCAGTATTTT.

The rearrangement uses TRBV7-2 and TRBJ1-2, with D hard to call. The CDR3 contains 15 residues. The germline V gene encodes CDR1 SGHTA and CDR2 FQGNSA. Trimming removed 1 base at V and 0 bases at J, with 9 bases between. The CDR3 here is CASSLVVGANYGYTF. The CDR3 nucleotides read TGTGCCAGCAGCTTAGTCGTCGGGGCTAACTATGGCTACACCTTC.

The chain links TRBV28 to TRBJ1-1, with TRBD1 matching 8 bases. This CDR3 contains 15 residues. From germline, CDR1 is MDHEN and CDR2 SYDVKM. Germline trimming cut 5 bases from V and 5 bases from J; bases unmatched to any gene: 10. In DNA, the CDR3 is TGTGCCAGCAGTACCGGACAGGGCTATTTTACTGAAGCTTTCTTT. Translating gives CASSTGQGYFTEAFF.

The chain uses TRBV9 and TRBJ2-1; a possible D gene is TRBD1 (6 bases). The V and J ends lost 2 bases and 4 bases respectively, with 10 bases between them. The CDR3 runs 14 residues. Germline V CDR1 and CDR2: SGDLS, YYNGEE. This CDR3 is CASSVGTGYNEQFF. The CDR3 DNA reads TGTGCCAGCAGCGTGGGAACAGGGTACAATGAGCAGTTCTTC.

This chain links TRBV10-2 with TRBJ2-1; 7 bases line up with TRBD2. With 5 bases clipped from V and 3 bases from J, the junction kept 7 bases outside the gene matches. From germline, CDR1 is WSHSY and CDR2 SAAADI. There are 15 residues in the CDR3. DNA of the CDR3: TGCGCCAGCAGTAAGGCGGGGGTTTTCTACAATGAGCAGTTCTTC. Protein product: CASSKAGVFYNEQFF.

The V and J genes are TRBV27 and TRBJ1-4; D uncertain. Germline CDR1 and CDR2: MNHEY and SMNVEV (reference sequence). CDR3 length equals 16 residues. Trimming took 6 bases from V and 7 from J, leaving 21 bases between them. In DNA, the CDR3 is TGTGCCAGCAGGGCGGCTAACTCGCACCGGAGTGAAAAACTGTTTTTT. Its translation is CASRAANSHRSEKLFF.

The V call is TRBV20-1, the J call TRBJ2-7, with 7 bases lining up with TRBD1. Germline V gene sequence: CDR1 DFQATT, CDR2 SNEGSKA (reference sequence). After removal of 3 bases from V and 6 bases from J, the junction contained 2 bases not matched to a gene. This CDR3 is 11 amino acids long. DNA for the CDR3: TGCAGTGCTAGTTACAGGGGCGAGCAGTACTTC. This sequence encodes CSASYRGEQYF.

This chain links TRBV19 with TRBJ1-1; 10 nucleotides match TRBD1. The germline V gene has CDR1 LNHDA and CDR2 SQIVND (reference sequence). Trimming at V came to 6 bases and at J to 8 bases, leaving 12 bases not matched to a gene. This CDR3 has 15 residues. The CDR3, as DNA: TGTGCCAGTAGAGCGACAGGGGGCGCGAATTCCGAAGCTTTCTTT. It specifies CASRATGGANSEAFF.

This clone was picked up a small number of times. The chain has TRBV6-2 or TRBV6-3 and TRBJ1-1, with D uncertain. The germline gives CDR1 MNHEY, CDR2 SVGEGT. Deletions cut 2 bases from V and 1 base from J, with 11 bases between. This CDR3 is 15 amino acids long. The CDR3 region is CASSYPPRWNTEAFF. The CDR3 DNA reads as TGTGCCAGCAGTTACCCACCCCGGTGGAACACTGAAGCTTTCTTT.

This clone turned up a few times. The V call is TRBV28, the J call TRBJ2-4; the D is unclear. The CDR3 is made up of 14 amino acids. V dropped 6 bases and J dropped 0 bases, with 9 bases sitting between them. Germline CDR1 and CDR2: MDHEN and SYDVKM. The CDR3 is CASSPPVAKNIQYF. In DNA form, the CDR3 reads TGTGCCAGCAGCCCCCCGGTAGCCAAAAACATTCAGTACTTC. The entire variable domain, with the rest obtained from reference TRBV28 and TRBJ2-4, is as follows: DVKVTQSSRYLVKRTGEKVFLECVQDMDHENMFWYRQDPGLGLRLIYFSYDVKMKEKGDIPEGYSVSREKKERFSLILESASTNQTSMYLCASSPPVAKNIQYFGAGTRLSVL.

A note on this clone: Other nucleotide sequences from this sample produce the same CDR3. The J gene is TRBJ1-5, the V gene TRBV28; 10 bases fit TRBD1. The CDR3 loop spans 13 amino acids. J gave up 6 bases and V 8 bases, and 4 bases lay outside the gene matches. Germline V lookup: CDR1 MDHEN, CDR2 SYDVKM. CDR3 DNA sequence: TGTGCCAGCTCACGGACAGGGGGTCAGCCCCAGCATTTT. It encodes CASSRTGGQPQHF.

The chain carries TRBV12-3 or TRBV12-4 and TRBJ1-1; possible D gene TRBD1, 6 bases. The CDR3 has 12 amino acids. V was pared by 3 bases and J by 6 bases, with 8 bases between. This CDR3 reads CASSFDRSEAFF. DNA of the CDR3: TGTGCCAGCAGTTTCGACAGGTCTGAAGCTTTCTTT.

The chain is built from TRBV29-1 and TRBJ1-1; TRBD1 is a possible D gene (6 bases). CDR1 and CDR2 (germline): SQVTM, ANQGSEA. The CDR3 has 12 residues. Trimming removed 2 bases from V and 6 bases from J, with 10 bases in between. CDR3 amino acids: CSVEPDSPEAFF. In DNA, the CDR3 is TGCAGCGTTGAACCGGACAGCCCTGAAGCTTTCTTT.

The V and J genes are TRBV28 and TRBJ1-1, with 8 positions matching TRBD1. This CDR3 spans 14 amino acids. Germline assignment: CDR1 MDHEN and CDR2 SYDVKM. V was clipped by 6 bases and J by 1 base; unmatched bases: 4. The CDR3 DNA follows: TGTGCCAGCAGCGAGACAGGGGAGAACACTGAAGCTTTCTTT. This sequence encodes CASSETGENTEAFF. The whole variable domain, remainder taken from reference TRBV28 and TRBJ1-1, is DVKVTQSSRYLVKRTGEKVFLECVQDMDHENMFWYRQDPGLGLRLIYFSYDVKMKEKGDIPEGYSVSREKKERFSLILESASTNQTSMYLCASSETGENTEAFFGQGTRLTVV.

The chain employs TRBV20-1 and TRBJ1-3; D call uncertain. The CDR3 extends over 11 amino acids. V lost 5 bases to trimming and J lost 7 bases, with 9 bases between them. CDR1 DFQATT and CDR2 SNEGSKA come from the germline V gene (reference sequence). The CDR3, as DNA: TGCAGTGCTTCCGAGGGCAACACCATATATTTT. The encoded protein is CSASEGNTIYF.

The chain has TRBV12-3 or TRBV12-4 and TRBJ2-5; TRBD2 might be the D (6 bases). V dropped 6 bases and J dropped 3 bases, with 11 bases sitting between them. This CDR3 has 13 residues. The CDR3 DNA follows: TGTGCCAGCAGCAGGGCTAGCGAAGAGACCCAGTACTTC. As protein: CASSRASEETQYF.

This chain uses TRBV3-1 (or the pseudogene TRBV3-2) with TRBJ1-1; 11 bases agree with TRBD1. There are 16 residues in the CDR3. CDR1 LGHDT and CDR2 YNNKEL come from the germline V gene (reference sequence). The V gene end was trimmed by 3 bases and the J gene end by 0 bases; junction bases not matched to a gene: 3. The DNA of the CDR3 is TGTGCCAGCAGCCATGGGGACAGGGGGTTGAACACTGAAGCTTTCTTT. Protein: CASSHGDRGLNTEAFF.

This clone was seen only once. V gene TRBV9 combines with J gene TRBJ1-2, with 8 bases identical to TRBD1. Germline V gene lookup returns CDR1 SGDLS and CDR2 YYNGEE. The junction had 10 bases not matched to a gene; V was cut back by 3 bases and J by 6 bases. The CDR3 extends over 15 amino acids. Written as DNA, the CDR3 is TGTGCCAGCAGCGCAGAACAGGGGGTCGGTAATGGCTACACCTTC. The encoded protein is CASSAEQGVGNGYTF.

The chain recombines TRBV28 with TRBJ2-4, with 10 positions matching TRBD2. The length of the CDR3 is 17 residues. Germline assignment: CDR1 MDHEN and CDR2 SYDVKM. J lost 1 base, V lost 5 bases, and 8 bases had no gene match. As DNA, the CDR3 is TGTGCCAGCAGTCGGTTAGCGGGGGGAGGGGCCAAAAACATTCAGTACTTC. Translation gives CASSRLAGGGAKNIQYF.